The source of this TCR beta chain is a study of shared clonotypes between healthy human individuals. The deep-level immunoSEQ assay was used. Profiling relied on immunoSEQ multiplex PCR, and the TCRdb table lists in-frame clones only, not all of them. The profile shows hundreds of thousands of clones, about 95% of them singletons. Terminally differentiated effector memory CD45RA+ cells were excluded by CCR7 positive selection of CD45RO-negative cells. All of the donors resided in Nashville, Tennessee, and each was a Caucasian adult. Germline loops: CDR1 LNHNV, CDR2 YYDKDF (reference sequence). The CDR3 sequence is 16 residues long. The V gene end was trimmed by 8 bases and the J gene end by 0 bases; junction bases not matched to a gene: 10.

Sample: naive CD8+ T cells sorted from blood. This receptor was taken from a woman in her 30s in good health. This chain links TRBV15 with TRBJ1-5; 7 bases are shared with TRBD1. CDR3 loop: CATRNSGTDSNQPQHF. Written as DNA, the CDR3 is TGTGCCACCCGCAATTCCGGGACAGATAGCAATCAGCCCCAGCATTTT. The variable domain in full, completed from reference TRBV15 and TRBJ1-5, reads DAMVIQNPRYQVTQFGKPVTLSCSQTLNHNVMYWYQQKSSQAPKLLFHYYDKDFNNEADTPDNFQSRRPNTSFCFLDIRSPGLGDTAMYLCATRNSGTDSNQPQHFGDGTRLSIL.